This T cell receptor (beta chain) is drawn from a study of vaccination and CD4 T cells after COVID-19. Study at large: With a range of 35 to 161, the median interval from diagnosis to drawing post-COVID samples was approximately 100 days.

Cultured CD4+ T cell DNA underwent sequencing with the Oncomine TCR Beta short-read assay. Each CDR3 protein is one row after TCRdb ran MiXCR on the PCR reads. The repertoire has 20,000 or so distinct CDR3 sequences, approximately 50% of them found once; the top ten carry around 9.7%. Treatment denoted: approximately 10-day PBMC culture with coronavirus spike peptide pools or control peptides (ViraFEST assay). Via ViraFEST, peptide pools expanded antigen-specific T cells before TCR sequencing. The trim removed 0 bases at V and 5 bases at J, leaving 9 bases unmatched. The CDR3 contains 17 residues. From germline, CDR1 is LGHNA and CDR2 YSLEER. Note on this clonotype: Its antigen is currently unknown.

Sequencing used CD4+ T cells from blood, cultured in vitro, obtained after SARS-CoV-2 vaccination. The chain combines TRBV4-3 with TRBJ2-5; 10 nucleotides match TRBD2. The sequence came from a human donor who had recovered from COVID-19. DNA of the CDR3: TGCGCCAGCAGCCAAGACGAGAGACTAGCGGGTCTTGAGACCCAGTACTTC. Protein product: CASSQDERLAGLETQYF.